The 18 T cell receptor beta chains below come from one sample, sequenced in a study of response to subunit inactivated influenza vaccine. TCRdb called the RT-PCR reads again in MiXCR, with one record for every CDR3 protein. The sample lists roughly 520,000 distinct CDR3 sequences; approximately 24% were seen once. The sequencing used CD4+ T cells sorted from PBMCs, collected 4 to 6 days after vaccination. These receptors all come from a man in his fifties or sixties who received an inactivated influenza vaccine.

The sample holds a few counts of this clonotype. The CDR3 spells CSVVRIGVGYF. CDR3 sequence (DNA): TGCAGCGTTGTAAGAATTGGAGTAGGGTATTTT. V gene TRBV29-1 combines with J gene TRBJ2-3; no clear D gene. CDR3 length: 11 residues. Trimming shortened V by 4 bases and J by 14 bases, and 16 bases separated the two germline ends. Looked up from germline, CDR1 is SQVTM and CDR2 is ANQGSEA.

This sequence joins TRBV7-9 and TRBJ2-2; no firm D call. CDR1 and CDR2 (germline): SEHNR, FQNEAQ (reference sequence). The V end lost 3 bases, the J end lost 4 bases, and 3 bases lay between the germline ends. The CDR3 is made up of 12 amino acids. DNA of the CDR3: TGTGCCAGCAGCTTTCCCACCGGGGAGCTGTTTTTT. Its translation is CASSFPTGELFF.

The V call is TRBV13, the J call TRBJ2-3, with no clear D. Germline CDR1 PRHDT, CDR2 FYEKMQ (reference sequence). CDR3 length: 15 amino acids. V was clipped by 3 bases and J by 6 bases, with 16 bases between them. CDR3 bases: TGTGCCAGCAGCTTCGCCCACGGCCCTCCGGATACGCAGTATTTT. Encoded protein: CASSFAHGPPDTQYF.

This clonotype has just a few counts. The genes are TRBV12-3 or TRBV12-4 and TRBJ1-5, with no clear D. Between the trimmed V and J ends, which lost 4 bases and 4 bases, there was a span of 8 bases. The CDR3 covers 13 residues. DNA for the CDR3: TGTGCCAGCAGTTATGGGGAAAATCAGCCCCAGCATTTT. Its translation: CASSYGENQPQHF.

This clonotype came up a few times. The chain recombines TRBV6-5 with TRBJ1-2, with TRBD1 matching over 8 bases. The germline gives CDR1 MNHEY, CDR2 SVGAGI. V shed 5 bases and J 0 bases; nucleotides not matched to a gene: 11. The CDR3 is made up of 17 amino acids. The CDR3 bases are TGTGCCAGCAGTAACCGTCCCGGGACAGGATCTAACTATGGCTACACCTTC. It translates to CASSNRPGTGSNYGYTF.

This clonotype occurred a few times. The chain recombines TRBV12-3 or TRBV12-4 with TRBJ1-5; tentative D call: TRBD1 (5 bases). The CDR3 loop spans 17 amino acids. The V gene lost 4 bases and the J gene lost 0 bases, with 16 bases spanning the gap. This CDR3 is CASSSPRDWNSNQPQHF. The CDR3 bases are TGTGCCAGCAGTTCACCCCGGGACTGGAATAGCAATCAGCCCCAGCATTTT.

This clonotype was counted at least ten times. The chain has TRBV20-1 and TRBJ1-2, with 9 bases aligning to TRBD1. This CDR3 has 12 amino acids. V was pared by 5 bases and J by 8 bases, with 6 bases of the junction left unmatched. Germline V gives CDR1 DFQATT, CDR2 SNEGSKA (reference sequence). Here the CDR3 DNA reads TGCAGTGCTCGCACAGGGGGCCGGGGCTACACCTTC. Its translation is CSARTGGRGYTF.

DNA for the CDR3: TGCGCCAGCAGAGATTGGGATACGCAGTATTTT. This sequence encodes CASRDWDTQYF. J is TRBJ2-3 and V is TRBV5-1; D call uncertain. The CDR3 is made up of 11 amino acids. CDR1 is SGHRS and CDR2 is YFSETQ in the germline V gene. Between the trimmed V and J ends, which lost 5 bases and 6 bases, there was a span of 7 bases.

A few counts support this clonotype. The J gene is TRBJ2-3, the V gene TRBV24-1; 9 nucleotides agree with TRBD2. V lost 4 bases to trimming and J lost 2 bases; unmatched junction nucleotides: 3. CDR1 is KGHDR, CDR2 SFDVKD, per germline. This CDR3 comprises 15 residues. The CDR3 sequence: CATSDGLAFTDTQYF. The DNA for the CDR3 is TGTGCCACCAGTGACGGACTAGCGTTCACAGATACGCAGTATTTT.

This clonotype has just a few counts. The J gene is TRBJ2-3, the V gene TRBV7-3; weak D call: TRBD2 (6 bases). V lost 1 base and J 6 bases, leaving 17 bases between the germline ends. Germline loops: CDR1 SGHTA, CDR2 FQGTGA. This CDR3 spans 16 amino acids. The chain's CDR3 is CASSLMAGKNIDTQYF. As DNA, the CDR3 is TGTGCCAGCAGCTTAATGGCGGGAAAGAACATTGATACGCAGTATTTT.

The CDR3 reads CASSQNPRSGTYEQYF. Here the CDR3 DNA reads TGTGCCAGCAGCCAGAACCCCCGTTCGGGTACCTACGAGCAGTACTTC. This chain links TRBV14 with TRBJ2-7; no clear D gene. Per the germline V gene, CDR1 is SGHDN and CDR2 is FVKESK. CDR3 length: 16 residues. V shed 3 bases and J shed 2 bases, with 17 bases lying between them.

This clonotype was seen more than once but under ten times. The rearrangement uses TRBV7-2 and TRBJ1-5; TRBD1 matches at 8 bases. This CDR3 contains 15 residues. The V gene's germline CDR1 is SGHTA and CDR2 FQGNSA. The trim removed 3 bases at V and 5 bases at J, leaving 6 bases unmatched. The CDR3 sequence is CASSFDRGGDQPQHF. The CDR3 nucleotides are TGTGCCAGCAGCTTTGACAGGGGAGGGGATCAGCCCCAGCATTTT.

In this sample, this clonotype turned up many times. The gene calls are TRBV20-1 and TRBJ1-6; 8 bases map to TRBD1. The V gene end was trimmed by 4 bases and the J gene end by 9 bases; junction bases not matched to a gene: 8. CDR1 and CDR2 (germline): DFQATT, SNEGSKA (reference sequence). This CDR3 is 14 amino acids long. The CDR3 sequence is CSATLDRARSPLHF. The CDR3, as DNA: TGCAGTGCTACCCTGGACAGGGCGCGTTCACCCCTCCACTTT.

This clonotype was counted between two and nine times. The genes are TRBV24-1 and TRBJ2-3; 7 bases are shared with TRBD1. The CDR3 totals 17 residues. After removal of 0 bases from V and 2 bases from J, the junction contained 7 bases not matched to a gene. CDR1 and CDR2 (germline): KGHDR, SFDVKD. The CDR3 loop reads CATSDLAGTENTDTQYF. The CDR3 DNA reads TGTGCCACCAGTGATTTGGCCGGGACAGAAAACACAGATACGCAGTATTTT.

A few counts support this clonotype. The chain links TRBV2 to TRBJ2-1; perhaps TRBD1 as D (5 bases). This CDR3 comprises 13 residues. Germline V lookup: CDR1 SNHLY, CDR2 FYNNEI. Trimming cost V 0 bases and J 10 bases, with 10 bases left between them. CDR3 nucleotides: TGTGCCAGCAGTGAAGCGGACCGGACAGAGCAGTTCTTC. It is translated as CASSEADRTEQFF.

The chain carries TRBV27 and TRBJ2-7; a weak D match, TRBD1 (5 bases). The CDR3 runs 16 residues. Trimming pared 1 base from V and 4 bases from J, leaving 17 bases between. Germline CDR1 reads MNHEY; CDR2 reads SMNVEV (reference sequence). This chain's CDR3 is CASSLYPRTLPYEQYF. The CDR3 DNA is TGTGCCAGCAGTTTATATCCCCGGACACTCCCTTACGAGCAGTACTTC.

The CDR3 sequence: CATNFADEQFF. CDR3 coding DNA: TGTGCCACCAATTTTGCCGATGAGCAGTTCTTC. The chain carries TRBV24-1 and TRBJ2-1; D not resolved. This CDR3 region has 11 residues. Looked up from germline, CDR1 is KGHDR and CDR2 is SFDVKD. V lost 8 bases and J lost 8, with 9 bases in between.

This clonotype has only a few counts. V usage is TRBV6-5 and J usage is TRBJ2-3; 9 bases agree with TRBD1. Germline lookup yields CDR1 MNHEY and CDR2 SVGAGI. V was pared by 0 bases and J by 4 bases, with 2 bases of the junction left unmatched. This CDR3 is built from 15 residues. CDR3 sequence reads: CASSYSGQGPDTQYF. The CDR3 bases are TGTGCCAGCAGTTACTCGGGACAGGGACCAGATACGCAGTATTTT.